The 32 T cell receptor beta chains below come from one sample, sequenced in a study of CD8+CD57+ T cells in acquired aplastic anemia. Genomic DNA, serving as template, underwent TCR beta VDJ and CDR3 profiling. In TCRdb, the reads were re-called with MiXCR into one record per CDR3 protein. The sample contains just over 400,000 distinct CDR3 sequences, roughly 68% of which appear only once. The sequenced sample consisted of sorted CD4+, CD8+, or CD8+CD57+ T cells (not recorded which) from PBMCs. The source is a human donor in good health, serving as a control.

The chain employs TRBV2 and TRBJ2-3, with D perhaps assigned TRBD1 or TRBD2 (5 bases each). Germline lookup yields CDR1 SNHLY and CDR2 FYNNEI. The CDR3 spans 14 residues. V was shortened by 7 bases and J by 0 bases, with 11 bases between the two germline ends. The CDR3 DNA sequence: TGTGCCAGCACCCCAGGGAGTAGCACAGATACGCAGTATTTT. It codes for CASTPGSSTDTQYF. Supplemented by reference TRBV2 and TRBJ2-3, the full variable domain reads EPEVTQTPSHQVTQMGQEVILRCVPISNHLYFYWYRQILGQKVEFLVSFYNNEISEKSEIFDDQFSVERPDGSNFTLKIRSTKLEDSAMYFCASTPGSSTDTQYFGPGTRLTVL.

The chain uses TRBV6-1 and TRBJ1-5; D gene ambiguous. Germline lookup yields CDR1 MNHNS and CDR2 SASEGT. The germline V and J ends were trimmed by 5 bases and 0 bases, with 14 bases remaining between them. This CDR3 spans 16 amino acids. The CDR3 DNA follows: TGTGCCAGCAGTCTTAGACGGACGGATAGCAATCAGCCCCAGCATTTT. This sequence encodes CASSLRRTDSNQPQHF.

Turning to this clonotype: Since no conserved phenylalanine or tryptophan closes the CDR3, a read error is the likely cause. Because the CDR3's place on the DNA is in doubt, the DNA is left out and the CDR3 is given as listed by TCRdb. This rearrangement joins TRBV2 to TRBJ2-2; the D call of TRBD1 is as the table states it, not checked on the DNA. The CDR3 is 14 amino acids in total, end residues counted. Germline V gene lookup returns CDR1 SNHLY and CDR2 FYNNEI. CDR3 sequence: CASSATMGDGDTFC.

This clonotype occurred many times. The genes are TRBV12-3 or TRBV12-4 and TRBJ1-5; 10 bases map to TRBD1. The CDR3 runs 15 residues. V lost 6 bases, J lost 4 bases, and 6 bases stayed unmatched. The CDR3 spells CASRRGTGVNQPQHF. In DNA form, the CDR3 reads TGTGCCAGCAGACGCGGGACAGGGGTTAATCAGCCCCAGCATTTT.

There are a few counts of this clonotype. The chain carries TRBV5-5 and TRBJ2-3; 7 nucleotides align to TRBD2. Germline CDR1 SGHKS, CDR2 YYEKEE (reference sequence). CDR3 size: 13 residues. V gave up 4 bases and J gave up 3 bases; unmatched junction bases: 2. The DNA of the CDR3 is TGTGCCAGCAGCGGAGCGGGGACAGATACGCAGTATTTT. The encoded protein is CASSGAGTDTQYF. Variable domain in full (rest from reference TRBV5-5 and TRBJ2-3): DAGVTQSPTHLIKTRGQQVTLRCSPISGHKSVSWYQQVLGQGPQFIFQYYEKEERGRGNFPDRFSARQFPNYSSELNVNALLLGDSALYLCASSGAGTDTQYFGPGTRLTVL.

V is TRBV7-2 and J is TRBJ2-1; D unclear. The V gene's germline CDR1 is SGHTA and CDR2 FQGNSA. This CDR3 has 11 residues. Trimming took off 3 bases at V and 8 bases at J, with 5 bases between the two ends. In DNA, the CDR3 is TGTGCCAGCAGCTTTTTCTATGAGCAGTTCTTC. It specifies CASSFFYEQFF.

A note on this clonotype: Just one base apart from a much larger clone, this may be a read error. This CDR3 fails to terminate in the conserved phenylalanine or tryptophan, so it likely reflects a read error. Here the CDR3 DNA reads TGTGCCTGTAAACAGGGTATCATCGGGGAGCTGTTTCTT. This encodes CACKQGIIGELFL. The gene calls are TRBV30 and TRBJ2-2; TRBD1 might be the D (6 bases). V lost 6 bases and J lost 7, with 15 bases in between. This CDR3 has 13 amino acids. CDR1 GTSNPN and CDR2 SVGIG come from the germline V gene (reference sequence).

The rearrangement joins TRBV20-1 to TRBJ1-6, with D possibly matching TRBD1 (6 bases). Germline loops: CDR1 DFQATT, CDR2 SNEGSKA (reference sequence). This CDR3 spans 15 amino acids. Trimming stripped 0 bases from V and 11 bases from J, with 17 bases between. This chain's CDR3 is CSARDLDRRRAPLHF. The CDR3 nucleotides read TGCAGTGCTAGAGATTTAGACAGGCGTAGGGCACCCCTCCACTTT.

This clonotype was recorded a few times. V gene TRBV7-9 combines with J gene TRBJ2-7; unclear D gene. Germline CDR1 reads SEHNR; CDR2 reads FQNEAQ (reference sequence). There are 14 residues in the CDR3. Trimming cost V 3 bases and J 0 bases, with 9 bases left between them. CDR3 nucleotide sequence: TGTGCCAGCAGCTTGAGCGATAGCTCCTACGAGCAGTACTTC. This translates into CASSLSDSSYEQYF.

For this clonotype: This clone may be a read error of a much larger clone one base away. The chain employs TRBV7-2 and TRBJ2-1; no clear D. CDR3 length: 15 amino acids. In germline, CDR1 is SGHTA, CDR2 FQGNSA. V dropped 11 bases and J dropped 0 bases, with 17 bases sitting between them. The CDR3 here is CARDILRGSYNEQFF. The CDR3 DNA reads as TGTGCCCGAGACATACTCCGAGGCTCCTACAATGAGCAGTTCTTC.

In regard to this clonotype: The limits of the CDR3 on the DNA are not certain, so only TCRdb's listed CDR3 is given. This chain uses TRBV7-7 with TRBJ2-7; TRBD1 is taken as the D call from the table, unchecked against the DNA. The V gene's germline CDR1 is SSHAT and CDR2 FNYEAQ (reference sequence). The CDR3 region is 13 residues in length, termini included. CDR3 loop: CASSPGLVGSGTW.

The rearrangement links TRBV19 to TRBJ1-1, with D hard to call. The CDR3 is made up of 12 amino acids. Looked up from germline, CDR1 is LNHDA and CDR2 is SQIVND (reference sequence). The chain's CDR3 is CVVEVRNTEAFF. The DNA of the CDR3 is TGTGTTGTTGAAGTTAGGAACACTGAAGCTTTCTTT.

This clonotype was seen once. This sequence joins TRBV6-5 and TRBJ1-3; 10 nucleotides agree with TRBD1. CDR1 is MNHEY, CDR2 SVGAGI, per germline. Trimming cost V 8 bases and J 10 bases; bases outside gene matches: 11. The CDR3 is 14 amino acids. Here the CDR3 reads CASWIEDRGKTIYF. Written as DNA, the CDR3 is TGTGCCAGCTGGATAGAGGACAGGGGGAAGACCATATATTTT.

The gene calls are TRBV7-3 and TRBJ1-2; D gene ambiguous. The ends were cut back, 5 bases at V and 0 bases at J, with 19 bases in the middle. The CDR3 covers 17 residues. Germline V gene data show CDR1 as SGHTA and CDR2 as FQGTGA. CDR3 in amino acids: CASSPRNLNKPNYGYTF. CDR3 nucleotide sequence: TGTGCCAGCAGCCCCCGCAACCTCAATAAACCTAACTATGGCTACACCTTC.

The chain is built from TRBV11-3 and TRBJ1-6, with D hard to call. The CDR3 length is 13 residues. CDR1 is SGHNT and CDR2 is YENEEA in the germline V gene. Trimming took 2 bases from V and 8 from J, leaving 7 bases between them. CDR3: CASSLTYDSPLHF. In nucleotides, the CDR3 is TGTGCCAGCAGCTTAACTTATGATTCACCCCTCCACTTT.

This clonotype occurred once. One end of the junction is discordant with germline, which a read error may explain. In nucleotides, the CDR3 is TGTGCCAGCAGCTCGGGGGCCGGGGGTGGGGTTGAAAATCTGTTTTTT. Translation gives CASSSGAGGGVENLFF. The gene calls are TRBV7-2 and TRBJ1-4; maybe TRBD1 (6 bases). Germline assignment: CDR1 SGHTA and CDR2 FQGNSA. The CDR3 runs 16 residues.

In the case of this clonotype: At one boundary the junction diverges from the germline segment, which might be a read error. This sequence joins TRBV11-1 and TRBJ2-6; 10 bases agree with TRBD2. The CDR3 is 16 residues long. Germline V CDR1 and CDR2: SGHAT, FQDESV (reference sequence). In nucleotides, the CDR3 is TGTGCCAGCAGCTTTAGCGGGGGGCCAGGGGCCGACGTCCTGACTTTC. It is translated as CASSFSGGPGADVLTF.

Comments on this clonotype: One junction end does not reproduce the germline sequence, and a read error may be involved. V and J are TRBV24-1 and TRBJ1-1; weak D call: TRBD1 (6 bases). CDR3 length equals 14 residues. CDR1 KGHDR and CDR2 SFDVKD come from the germline V gene. CDR3 DNA: TGTGCCACCAGTGATTTACAGGGTTTGACTGAAGCTTTCTTC. Amino acid sequence: CATSDLQGLTEAFF.

This clonotype has only one observation. Germline and junction disagree at one end, which may indicate a read error. V gene TRBV19 combines with J gene TRBJ2-7; D remains unclear. CDR3 length: 15 residues. Germline V lookup: CDR1 LNHDA, CDR2 SQIVND (reference sequence). For the CDR3, the DNA is TGTGTCAGTAGTACCCATGCACGGAGCTCCTACGAGCAGTACTTC. Its protein is CVSSTHARSSYEQYF. Together with reference TRBV19 and TRBJ2-7, the CDR3 gives the full variable domain: DGGITQSPKYLFRKEGQNVTLSCEQNLNHDAMYWYRQDPGQGLRLIYYSQIVNDFQKGDIAEGYSVSREKKESFPLTVTSAQKNPTAFYLCVSSTHARSSYEQYFGPGTRLTVT.

Note on this clonotype: The DNA is left out, because the CDR3 cannot be placed on it with certainty; the CDR3 is given as TCRdb lists it. J is TRBJ1-2 and V is TRBV7-3. The CDR3 numbers 15 amino acids, ends counted. From germline, CDR1 is SGHTA and CDR2 FQGTGA. The CDR3 loop reads CASSLNQETQYFGTF.

The table lists this clonotype with a count of one. The conserved phenylalanine or tryptophan is not found at the CDR3 terminus, so this likely reflects a read error. The DNA is left out, because the CDR3 cannot be placed on it with certainty; the CDR3 is given as TCRdb lists it. V and J are TRBV2 and TRBJ2-1; the table's D call, TRBD1, was not checked against the DNA. The CDR3 is made up of 15 amino acids, end residues included. The germline CDR1 and CDR2 sequences are SNHLY and FYNNEI. The CDR3 loop reads CASSLPKGPVLRARH.

Of note for this clonotype: Likely a read error: the CDR3 ends without its conserved phenylalanine or tryptophan. The DNA is omitted, as the CDR3 cannot be located on it reliably, and the CDR3 follows TCRdb's listing. J is TRBJ1-2 and V is TRBV7-9. The CDR3 extends over 12 residues, inclusive of both ends. Germline CDR1 is SEHNR and CDR2 is FQNEAQ (reference sequence). CDR3 loop: CASSPYLIRSTV.

This rearrangement joins TRBV6-5 to TRBJ1-2; D not resolved. The CDR3 totals 14 residues. Germline V gene sequence: CDR1 MNHEY, CDR2 SVGAGI. V lost 6 bases to trimming and J lost 8 bases, with 19 bases between them. CDR3 protein: CASSLGRRARGYTF. CDR3 sequence (DNA): TGTGCCAGCAGCCTCGGAAGGAGGGCGCGAGGCTACACCTTC.

V is TRBV12-3 or TRBV12-4 and J is TRBJ2-1; 11 bases agree with TRBD1. CDR3 size: 16 residues. Germline trimming cut 6 bases from V and 7 bases from J; bases unmatched to any gene: 11. The CDR3 here is CASSLAGTGGLNEQFF. CDR3 in DNA: TGTGCCAGCAGCCTCGCCGGGACAGGGGGATTAAATGAGCAGTTCTTC.

This clonotype turned up a few times. Just one base apart from a much larger clone, this may be a read error. The chain has TRBV5-4 and TRBJ1-2; TRBD1 matches 8 bases. The CDR3 runs 14 residues. Germline V gene data show CDR1 as SGHNT and CDR2 as YYREEE (reference sequence). Trimming cost V 7 bases and J 5 bases; bases outside gene matches: 10. The CDR3: CASGPKDREYGYTF. DNA for the CDR3: TGTGCCAGCGGCCCCAAGGACAGGGAGTATGGCTACACCTTC. Variable domain in full (rest from reference TRBV5-4 and TRBJ1-2): ETGVTQSPTHLIKTRGQQVTLRCSSQSGHNTVSWYQQALGQGPQFIFQYYREEENGRGNFPPRFSGLQFPNYSSELNVNALELDDSALYLCASGPKDREYGYTFGSGTRLTVV.

This chain links TRBV20-1 with TRBJ2-2, with D perhaps matching TRBD1 (6 bases). The germline gives CDR1 DFQATT, CDR2 SNEGSKA (reference sequence). The CDR3 has 14 amino acids. V was clipped by 1 base and J by 12 bases, with 18 bases between them. The CDR3 coding sequence is TGCAGTGCTAGAGGGACCAGGGGTACAGATAAGCTGTTTTTT. Its protein product is CSARGTRGTDKLFF.

About this clonotype: An end of the junction does not agree with germline; a read error may underlie this. DNA for the CDR3: TGTGCTAGCAGCATCGGGGGTGGAGGGGGACTTAGCTCCTACGAGCAGTACTTC. Translating gives CASSIGGGGGLSSYEQYF. V gene TRBV7-2 combines with J gene TRBJ2-7; either TRBD1 or TRBD2 may fit D (6 bases each). The CDR3 loop spans 18 amino acids. CDR1 and CDR2 (germline): SGHTA, FQGNSA.

A word on this clonotype: This CDR3 is missing its conserved last phenylalanine or tryptophan, likely due to a read error. The limits of the CDR3 on the DNA are not certain, so only TCRdb's listed CDR3 is given. This CDR3 reads CASSRAESPFRP. This chain links TRBV7-2 with TRBJ1-6. The germline gives CDR1 SGHTA, CDR2 FQGNSA. A total of 12 residues make up the CDR3, ends included.

This clonotype has at least ten counts. One end of the junction varies from germline; a read error may be responsible. This sequence joins TRBV10-3 and TRBJ1-5; 7 bases agree with TRBD1. Germline values: CDR1 ENHRY, CDR2 SYGVKD. The CDR3 contains 13 residues. The CDR3 nucleotides read TGTGCCACTATGACAGGGAGCAACCAGCCCCAGCATTTT. Translation gives CATMTGSNQPQHF.

The V and J genes are TRBV7-2 and TRBJ2-7; D uncertain. The germline CDR1 and CDR2 sequences are SGHTA and FQGNSA. V was shortened by 5 bases and J by 0 bases, with 17 bases between the two germline ends. The CDR3 has 16 amino acids. The CDR3: CASSPGGPRSSYEQYF. The CDR3 DNA reads TGTGCCAGCAGCCCCGGTGGGCCGAGGAGCTCCTACGAGCAGTACTTC.

The chain joins TRBV7-3 to TRBJ2-7, with 8 bases aligning to TRBD2. Germline assignment: CDR1 SGHTA and CDR2 FQGTGA. The trim removed 2 bases at V and 6 bases at J, leaving 6 bases unmatched. The CDR3 length is 14 residues. The CDR3 coding sequence is TGTGCCAGCAGCTTACTCGGGGGGGCGGGCGAGCAGTACTTC. Its translation is CASSLLGGAGEQYF.

To note about this clonotype: At one boundary the junction diverges from the germline segment, which might be a read error. This chain uses TRBV20-1 with TRBJ2-5; D tentatively reads TRBD1 or TRBD2 (7 bases each). Germline V gene data show CDR1 as DFQATT and CDR2 as SNEGSKA (reference sequence). CDR3 length equals 15 residues. CDR3 protein: CSARGRVGGQETQYF. The CDR3 coding sequence is TGTAGTGCTAGGGGGCGAGTGGGGGGGCAAGAGACCCAGTACTTC.